This TCR beta chain originates from a study of Ad26.COV2.S vaccination and SARS-CoV-2 variants. Whole-study context: In the COV1001 trial, the donor was in the Ad26.COV2.S arm. Dosing was one shot or two shots 56 days apart.

Points from the study as a whole: Measurements of TCR breadth and depth may have given underestimates of the total T cell responses.

Details on this clone: Its antigen is as yet unknown.

Treatment specified: about 20 received Ad26.COV2.S at low or high dose, single or two shots; five or six received placebo; per-sample allocation not given. Samples were taken on day 63 after the first vaccine or placebo injection. Boston hosted the donor, who was an adult aged 18-55 years. Generated by immunoSEQ multiplex PCR, the TCRdb table keeps only in-frame clones and is missing some. The repertoire includes approximately 460,000 clones, nearly 90% of them detected once, and 1.7% sits in the top ten. This receptor was obtained from a person aged 18-65 years who received the Ad26.COV2.S COVID-19 vaccine or a placebo. The sequencing used peripheral blood, collected in a trial of Ad26.COV2.S vaccine versus placebo.

DNA for the CDR3: TGTGCCAGCAGCCTGCACCCGAGGACTAGCGGGAGGAGGTCAGATACGCAGTATTTT. Protein product: CASSLHPRTSGRRSDTQYF. This chain joins TRBV16 and TRBJ2-3, with 14 nucleotides matching TRBD2. V shed 4 bases and J 4 bases; nucleotides not matched to a gene: 13. The germline V gene has CDR1 KGHSY and CDR2 FQNENV. The CDR3 has 19 residues.